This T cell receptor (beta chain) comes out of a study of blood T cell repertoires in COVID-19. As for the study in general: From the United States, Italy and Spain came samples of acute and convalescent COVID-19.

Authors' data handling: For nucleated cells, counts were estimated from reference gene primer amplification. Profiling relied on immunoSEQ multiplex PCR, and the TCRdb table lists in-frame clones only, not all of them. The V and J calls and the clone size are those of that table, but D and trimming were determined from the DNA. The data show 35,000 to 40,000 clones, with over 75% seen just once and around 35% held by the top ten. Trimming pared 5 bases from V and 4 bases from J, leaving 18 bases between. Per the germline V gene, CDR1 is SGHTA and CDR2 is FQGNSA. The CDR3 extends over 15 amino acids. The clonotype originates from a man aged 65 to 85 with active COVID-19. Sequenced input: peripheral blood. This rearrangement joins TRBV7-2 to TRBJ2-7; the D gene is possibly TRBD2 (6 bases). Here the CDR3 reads CASSAPGARRYEQYF. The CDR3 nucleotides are TGTGCCAGCAGCGCCCCGGGAGCGCGGCGGTACGAGCAGTACTTC.